This T cell receptor (beta chain) was identified in a study of response to subunit inactivated influenza vaccine. Study findings and constraints: Few additional T cells are recruited per seasonal influenza vaccination, authors suggested.

TCRdb called the RT-PCR reads again in MiXCR, with one record for every CDR3 protein. The sample yields around 760,000 distinct CDR3 sequences, approximately 13% seen once. Comments on this clonotype: Its antigen is not identified.

The CDR3 length is 14 residues. V lost 6 bases and J lost 3; bases outside the gene matches: 3. CDR1 LNHNV and CDR2 YYDKDF come from the germline V gene (reference sequence). The rearrangement joins TRBV15 to TRBJ2-3; 10 bases line up with TRBD1. The sequencing here drew on PBMCs from blood, taken roughly 2 weeks before vaccination. The clonotype originates from a middle-aged man who received an inactivated influenza vaccine. As DNA, the CDR3 is TGTGCCACCAGTCGGGACAGGGGTACAGATACGCAGTATTTT. Translating gives CATSRDRGTDTQYF.